This T cell receptor beta chain was captured in a study of blood T cell repertoires in COVID-19. About the study: Some COVID-19 samples were acute and others convalescent; all came from the United States, Italy and Spain.

Original methodology: Amplifying reference gene primers gave estimates of nucleated cell counts. Only in-frame clones appear in the TCRdb table, and some are missing; sequencing was by immunoSEQ multiplex PCR. That table gives V, J and clone size, and the DNA gave D and trimming. The data hold approximately 300,000 clones, with 85% to 90% observed a single time. CDR3 size: 17 residues. Per the germline V gene, CDR1 is LNHNV and CDR2 is YYDKDF (reference sequence). Trimming shortened V by 2 bases and J by 8 bases, and 24 bases separated the two germline ends. A single count supports this clone. Sequencing was performed on peripheral blood. The genes are TRBV15 and TRBJ1-2; D unresolved. This receptor was obtained from a woman in her forties or fifties with COVID-19, enrolled during active disease. CDR3 in amino acids: CATSRPNAGPGGLGYTF. DNA of the CDR3: TGTGCCACCAGCAGACCAAATGCTGGGCCCGGTGGACTCGGCTACACCTTC.